These 13 T cell receptor beta chains came from one sample sequenced in a study of T-cell memory formation after mild COVID-19. One entry per CDR3 protein, called by TCRdb with MiXCR from the 5' RACE reads. The profile shows 250,000 to 350,000 distinct CDR3 sequences, about 17% of them singletons. What was sequenced was PBMCs or a T cell subset sorted from them (not recorded which). The receptors come from a man between 18 and 35 years old who had mild COVID-19 (a few samples of this study predate the infection). Cell type and time point are not known.

This clonotype has a count of ten or more. The CDR3 loop reads CASSPNRGETQYF. CDR3 nucleotides: TGTGCCAGCAGCCCCAACCGGGGCGAGACCCAGTACTTC. The J gene is TRBJ2-5, the V gene TRBV7-2, with D perhaps being TRBD1 or TRBD2 (5 bases each). CDR3 length: 13 residues. Per the germline V gene, CDR1 is SGHTA and CDR2 is FQGNSA. Deletions cut 5 bases from V and 5 bases from J, with 12 bases between.

This clonotype was picked up a small number of times. The V gene is TRBV24-1, the J gene TRBJ2-3, with D possibly being TRBD2 (7 bases). V lost 1 base to trimming and J lost 4 bases, with 11 bases between them. CDR1 KGHDR and CDR2 SFDVKD come from the germline V gene. The CDR3 contains 15 residues. DNA for the CDR3: TGTGCCACCAGTGATTTAAGGGGGAGGGCAGATACGCAGTATTTT. Its translation: CATSDLRGRADTQYF.

The J gene is TRBJ1-2, the V gene TRBV14; D is possibly TRBD1 (5 bases). This CDR3 has 14 residues. V lost 4 bases and J lost 4, with 13 bases in between. The germline V gene has CDR1 SGHDN and CDR2 FVKESK. The CDR3 DNA reads TGTGCCAGCAGCCCACGGGGGAAGGGCTATGGCTACACCTTC. This translates into CASSPRGKGYGYTF. Based on the CDR3 plus reference TRBV14 and TRBJ1-2, the full variable domain is EAGVTQFPSHSVIEKGQTVTLRCDPISGHDNLYWYRRVMGKEIKFLLHFVKESKQDESGMPNNRFLAERTGGTYSTLKVQPAELEDSGVYFCASSPRGKGYGYTFGSGTRLTVV.

This clonotype was detected only a few times. This chain uses TRBV11-2 with TRBJ2-5; D not resolved. V was cut by 6 bases and J by 2 bases, with 10 bases left in between. The CDR3 runs 13 residues. Germline V gives CDR1 SGHAT, CDR2 FQNNGV. This CDR3 is CASSRQTQETQYF. The DNA of the CDR3 is TGTGCCAGCAGTAGGCAGACTCAAGAGACCCAGTACTTC.

This chain connects TRBV10-3 to TRBJ2-3; 9 nucleotides line up with TRBD2. Germline trimming cut 3 bases from V and 5 bases from J; bases unmatched to any gene: 3. Germline lookup yields CDR1 ENHRY and CDR2 SYGVKD. The CDR3 has 14 residues. CDR3 sequence: CAISDGGGGDTQYF. The CDR3 DNA reads as TGTGCCATCAGTGACGGCGGGGGGGGAGATACGCAGTATTTT.

This clonotype was observed a handful of times. The CDR3 DNA reads as TGCGCCAGCAGCTTAAGCGGGACAAGTGAGACCCAGTACTTC. Translating it yields CASSLSGTSETQYF. The V call is TRBV5-1, the J call TRBJ2-5; D perhaps matches TRBD2 (7 bases). Looked up from germline, CDR1 is SGHRS and CDR2 is YFSETQ. The CDR3 has 14 residues. Trimming removed 2 bases at V and 5 bases at J, with 13 bases between. The full variable domain, rest sourced from reference TRBV5-1 and TRBJ2-5, is KAGVTQTPRYLIKTRGQQVTLSCSPISGHRSVSWYQQTPGQGLQFLFEYFSETQRNKGNFPGRFSGRQFSNSRSEMNVSTLELGDSALYLCASSLSGTSETQYFGPGTRLLVL.

This clonotype occurred a few times. The CDR3 DNA sequence: TGTGCCAGCAGTTACTCCGGGTTCACAGATACGCAGTATTTT. This encodes CASSYSGFTDTQYF. The chain recombines TRBV6-2 or TRBV6-3 with TRBJ2-3; D unclear. The germline gives CDR1 MNHEY, CDR2 SVGEGT. Trimming removed 0 bases at V and 2 bases at J, with 6 bases between. The length of the CDR3 is 14 residues.

The chain joins TRBV6-6 to TRBJ1-1; TRBD1 aligns across 9 bases. Losses at the gene ends were 7 bases for V and 0 bases for J; bases not matched to a gene: 9. Looked up from germline, CDR1 is MNHNY and CDR2 is SVGAGI (reference sequence). The CDR3 length is 16 residues. This CDR3 is CASTPGQGHMNTEAFF. DNA for the CDR3: TGTGCCAGCACTCCGGGACAGGGCCACATGAACACTGAAGCTTTCTTT.

This clonotype was found a few times. The chain couples TRBV5-1 to TRBJ2-3; possibly TRBD2 for D (6 bases). Trimming pared 7 bases from V and 4 bases from J, leaving 13 bases between. The CDR3 consists of 13 residues. Germline values: CDR1 SGHRS, CDR2 YFSETQ. The CDR3 bases are TGCGCCAGCCGAACTCGACTAGCAGATACGCAGTATTTT. Translated: CASRTRLADTQYF.

The rearrangement uses TRBV5-5 and TRBJ1-1, with D possibly being TRBD1 (5 bases). Germline CDR1 is SGHKS and CDR2 is YYEKEE (reference sequence). The CDR3 is 13 residues long. Trimming took off 3 bases at V and 5 bases at J, with 11 bases between the two ends. The CDR3 reads CASSSGRETEAFF. The CDR3 DNA follows: TGTGCCAGCAGCTCCGGCAGGGAGACTGAAGCTTTCTTT.

This clonotype was recorded a few times. The V and J genes are TRBV27 and TRBJ1-6; D ambiguous. The CDR3 covers 14 residues. Per germline, CDR1 MNHEY and CDR2 SMNVEV (reference sequence). V was pared by 6 bases and J by 8 bases, with 14 bases between. The CDR3 reads CASRLWPYDSPLHF. CDR3 in DNA: TGTGCCAGCAGATTGTGGCCCTACGATTCACCCCTCCACTTT.

A few counts support this clonotype. This chain uses TRBV4-1 with TRBJ2-3; D is uncertain. Per germline, CDR1 MGHRA and CDR2 YSYEKL. The CDR3 covers 16 residues. Deletions cut 0 bases from V and 2 bases from J, with 12 bases between. The CDR3 DNA follows: TGCGCCAGCAGCCAAGATTCCAGCACCTTCACAGATACGCAGTATTTT. This translates into CASSQDSSTFTDTQYF.

The chain is built from TRBV20-1 and TRBJ2-3; the D gene is possibly TRBD2 (7 bases). The CDR3 sequence is 14 residues long. Germline assignment: CDR1 DFQATT and CDR2 SNEGSKA (reference sequence). Trimming shortened V by 6 bases and J by 2 bases, and 15 bases separated the two germline ends. The CDR3 here is CSAPGGGATDTQYF. The CDR3 DNA reads TGCAGTGCCCCCGGTGGGGGGGCCACAGATACGCAGTATTTT.